The T cell receptor beta chain under discussion was sequenced for a study of T cells in narcolepsy. Study-level information: Patients with NT1 or NT2 and healthy control donors were enrolled. Study results and caveats: Healthy controls reportedly lacked the autoreactive clonotypes serially found in patients' blood. Autoreactive HCRT-specific and TRIB2-specific clonotypes were marked in same-patient CSF-versus-blood CD4+ comparisons.

A note on this clone: Its antigen is unidentified.

The V and J ends lost 7 bases and 5 bases respectively, with 12 bases between them. CDR1 and CDR2 (germline): SGHRS, YFSETQ. This CDR3 spans 13 amino acids. Profiling relied on immunoSEQ multiplex PCR, and the TCRdb table lists in-frame clones only, not all of them. The sample has some 33,000 clones; 85% to 90% are singletons. The source of this sequence is a human donor with narcolepsy. Sequencing was performed on CD45RA- memory CD4+ T cells from PBMCs. The V and J genes are TRBV5-1 and TRBJ2-2, with a tentative D call TRBD2 (6 bases). The CDR3 sequence: CASSSGGTGELFF. DNA for the CDR3: TGCGCCAGCTCCAGTGGGGGGACCGGGGAGCTGTTTTTT. Looking up the rest from reference TRBV5-1 and TRBJ2-2 gives the full variable domain: KAGVTQTPRYLIKTRGQQVTLSCSPISGHRSVSWYQQTPGQGLQFLFEYFSETQRNKGNFPGRFSGRQFSNSRSEMNVSTLELGDSALYLCASSSGGTGELFFGEGSRLTVL.